The 14 T cell receptor beta chains given below trace back to one sample, sequenced in a study of blood T cell repertoires in COVID-19 (dated by TCRdb to the early 2020s). The protocol used for the library was the immunoSEQ multiplex PCR assay. Not all clones reach the TCRdb copy of this immuneACCESS table, which keeps in-frame sequences only. Checked studies attribute under half of the gap to unresolved V genes and leave the rest unexplained. The sample table contains about 58,000 clones; only one count was recorded for about 78% of them. In total, the top ten clones hold approximately 4.9% of the sample. The sequenced sample consisted of peripheral blood. These TCRs come from a human donor in a cohort sampled during active COVID-19.

The rearrangement links TRBV6-6 to TRBJ2-7; D is perhaps TRBD2 (6 bases). The germline V and J ends were trimmed by 5 bases and 0 bases, with 14 bases remaining between them. The CDR3 covers 15 residues. Per the germline V gene, CDR1 is MNHNY and CDR2 is SVGAGI (reference sequence). CDR3 sequence (DNA): TGTGCCAGCAGTCCCAGACGGGAGAGCTCCTACGAGCAGTACTTC. Amino acids: CASSPRRESSYEQYF.

The chain joins TRBV11-2 to TRBJ2-7, with TRBD1 identical over 7 bases. CDR3 length equals 15 residues. The V and J ends lost 5 bases and 3 bases, in that order; junction bases with no gene match: 10. Germline CDR1 SGHAT, CDR2 FQNNGV. CDR3 amino acids: CASSPVWDSSYEQYF. CDR3 sequence (DNA): TGTGCCAGCAGCCCCGTATGGGACAGTAGCTACGAGCAGTACTTC.

The gene calls are TRBV27 and TRBJ2-7; weak D call: TRBD2 (6 bases). The CDR3 contains 14 residues. Germline-derived CDR1 and CDR2 are MNHEY and SMNVEV (reference sequence). Trimming removed 5 bases from V and 2 bases from J, with 13 bases in between. The chain's CDR3 is CASSLDGSPYEQYF. In DNA, the CDR3 is TGTGCCAGCAGTCTGGACGGGAGTCCCTACGAGCAGTACTTC.

The chain combines TRBV28 with TRBJ1-5, with D unresolved. V lost 5 bases and J lost 0, with 14 bases in between. The CDR3 is 16 amino acids. Germline CDR1 reads MDHEN; CDR2 reads SYDVKM. The CDR3 region is CASSPSVDYSNQPQHF. The DNA for the CDR3 is TGTGCCAGCAGTCCTTCGGTTGATTATAGCAATCAGCCCCAGCATTTT.

This chain uses TRBV6-2 or TRBV6-3 with TRBJ2-7; a possible D gene is TRBD1 (5 bases). The CDR3 is 13 amino acids. Trimming stripped 5 bases from V and 5 bases from J, with 13 bases between. Germline values: CDR1 MNHEY, CDR2 SVGEGT. The CDR3 loop reads CASSKTGYHEQYF. DNA of the CDR3: TGTGCCAGCAGTAAAACAGGTTATCACGAGCAGTACTTC.

The rearrangement joins TRBV7-2 to TRBJ2-7; the match to TRBD2 covers 7 bases. From germline, CDR1 is SGHTA and CDR2 FQGNSA. The CDR3 length is 13 residues. V dropped 6 bases and J dropped 6; count of bases not matched to a gene: 8. CDR3 loop: CASRDGLGGEQYF. For the CDR3, the DNA is TGTGCCAGCAGGGATGGACTAGGCGGCGAGCAGTACTTC.

This chain links TRBV2 with TRBJ2-7; TRBD2 agrees at 12 bases. CDR3 length equals 15 residues. The ends lost 2 bases at V and 7 bases at J; junction bases unmatched: 6. The germline V gene encodes CDR1 SNHLY and CDR2 FYNNEI. CDR3 loop: CASSEKTSGRHEQYF. CDR3 nucleotides: TGTGCCAGCAGTGAAAAGACTAGCGGGAGACATGAGCAGTACTTC.

This chain joins TRBV24-1 and TRBJ2-5; D call uncertain. The CDR3 is 15 residues long. Germline V lookup: CDR1 KGHDR, CDR2 SFDVKD. Trimming stripped 1 base from V and 0 bases from J, with 8 bases between. CDR3 bases: TGTGCCACCAGTGATTTCAGAGACAACCAAGAGACCCAGTACTTC. Translated: CATSDFRDNQETQYF.

The chain employs TRBV7-9 and TRBJ1-2; a possible D gene is TRBD1 (6 bases). The CDR3 contains 13 residues. Germline-derived CDR1 and CDR2 are SEHNR and FQNEAQ (reference sequence). The V end was cut by 4 bases, the J end by 3 bases, with 9 bases between. Here the CDR3 DNA reads TGTGCCAGCAGCTCGACAGGCCACTATGGCTACACCTTC. Translating it yields CASSSTGHYGYTF.

The V call is TRBV4-2, the J call TRBJ1-6; D is perhaps TRBD1 (6 bases). Trimming stripped 0 bases from V and 8 bases from J, with 11 bases between. Per germline, CDR1 LGHNA and CDR2 YNFKEQ. The CDR3 is 15 residues long. Here the CDR3 reads CASSQEPDSHSPLHF. CDR3 nucleotide sequence: TGTGCCAGCAGCCAAGAGCCGGACAGTCATTCACCCCTCCACTTT.

The rearrangement joins TRBV5-3 to TRBJ2-7, with D uncertain. TRBV5-3 is known as an ORF, though its function is uncertain. V was clipped by 4 bases and J by 4 bases, with 15 bases between them. The CDR3 loop spans 14 amino acids. CDR3 coding DNA: TGTGCCAGAAGCCACCCACCCCGCAGTTACGAGCAGTACTTC. Translated: CARSHPPRSYEQYF.

Notes on this clone: The sample holds other DNA sequences that translate to the same CDR3. The chain combines TRBV5-4 with TRBJ2-1, with 7 bases fitting TRBD2. The CDR3 spans 15 residues. Germline V CDR1 and CDR2: SGHNT, YYREEE (reference sequence). The V and J ends lost 0 bases and 0 bases, in that order; junction bases with no gene match: 0. CDR3 loop: CASSLGGGSYNEQFF. The CDR3 bases are TGTGCCAGCAGCTTGGGCGGGGGCTCCTACAATGAGCAGTTCTTC. Complete variable domain (other parts from reference TRBV5-4 and TRBJ2-1): ETGVTQSPTHLIKTRGQQVTLRCSSQSGHNTVSWYQQALGQGPQFIFQYYREEENGRGNFPPRFSGLQFPNYSSELNVNALELDDSALYLCASSLGGGSYNEQFFGPGTRLTVL.

The chain is built from TRBV19 and TRBJ2-7, with no clear D. Per germline, CDR1 LNHDA and CDR2 SQIVND (reference sequence). With 5 bases removed from V and 2 bases from J, the gap between germline ends came to 13 bases. The CDR3 totals 14 residues. CDR3 sequence: CASSPSTGPYEQYF. The CDR3 coding sequence is TGTGCCAGTAGTCCTTCTACGGGTCCCTACGAGCAGTACTTC.

This clone appeared a few times. The rearrangement uses TRBV4-1 and TRBJ1-1; TRBD1 agrees at 7 bases. Germline V gene lookup returns CDR1 MGHRA and CDR2 YSYEKL. There are 14 residues in the CDR3. After removal of 6 bases from V and 1 base from J, the junction contained 5 bases not matched to a gene. The DNA of the CDR3 is TGCGCCAGCAGGGAGGGACAGTGGAACACTGAAGCTTTCTTT. This translates into CASREGQWNTEAFF.